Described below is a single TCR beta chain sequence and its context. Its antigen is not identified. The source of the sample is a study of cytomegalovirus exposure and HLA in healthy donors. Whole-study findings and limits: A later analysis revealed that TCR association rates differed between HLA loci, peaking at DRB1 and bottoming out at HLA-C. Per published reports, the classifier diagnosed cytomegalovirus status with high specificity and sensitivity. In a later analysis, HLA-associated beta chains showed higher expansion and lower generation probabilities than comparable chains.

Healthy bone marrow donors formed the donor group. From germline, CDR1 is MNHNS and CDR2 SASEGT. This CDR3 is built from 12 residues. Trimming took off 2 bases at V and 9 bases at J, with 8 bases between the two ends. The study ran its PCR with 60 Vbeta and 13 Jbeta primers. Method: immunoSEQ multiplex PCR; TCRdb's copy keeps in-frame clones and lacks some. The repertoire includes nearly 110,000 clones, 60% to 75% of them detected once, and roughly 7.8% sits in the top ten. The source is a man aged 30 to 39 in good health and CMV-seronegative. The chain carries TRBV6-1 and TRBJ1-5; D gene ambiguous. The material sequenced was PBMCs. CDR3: CASSELSLPQHF. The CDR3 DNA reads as TGTGCCAGCAGTGAATTATCGTTGCCCCAGCATTTT.